What follows are 15 T cell receptor beta chains derived from one specimen sequenced in a study of blood T cell repertoires in COVID-19. The method was immunoSEQ multiplex PCR; TCRdb's version includes in-frame clones alone and lacks a portion of them. This table has 300,000 or so clones, around 87% appearing once. What was sequenced was peripheral blood. The receptor set was obtained from a woman aged 40 to 50 who had recovered from COVID-19.

The V call is TRBV10-2, the J call TRBJ2-5; possible D gene TRBD1, 6 bases. CDR1 is WSHSY and CDR2 is SAAADI in the germline V gene. The CDR3 contains 16 residues. V was pared by 2 bases and J by 0 bases, with 13 bases between. The CDR3 coding sequence is TGCGCCAGCAGTGAGAGGACAGTCTGGTACCAAGAGACCCAGTACTTC. Translated, it gives CASSERTVWYQETQYF.

The gene calls are TRBV29-1 and TRBJ2-1; 8 nucleotides line up with TRBD1. This CDR3 region has 14 residues. The germline V gene has CDR1 SQVTM and CDR2 ANQGSEA. Losses at the gene ends were 8 bases for V and 4 bases for J; bases not matched to a gene: 10. As DNA, the CDR3 is TGCAGCCTAGTAACAGGGGGTGTTTACAATGAGCAGTTCTTC. As protein: CSLVTGGVYNEQFF.

The chain employs TRBV7-2 and TRBJ1-3, with a possible D match to TRBD1 (5 bases). Deletions cut 5 bases from V and 4 bases from J, with 15 bases between. Germline V gene lookup returns CDR1 SGHTA and CDR2 FQGNSA. This CDR3 region has 15 residues. CDR3 sequence: CASSPSGGNGNTIYF. The CDR3 bases are TGTGCCAGCAGCCCCTCGGGGGGAAACGGAAACACCATATATTTT.

The chain carries TRBV6-5 and TRBJ1-1; D possibly corresponds to TRBD1 (5 bases). The CDR3 covers 13 residues. The germline V gene encodes CDR1 MNHEY and CDR2 SVGAGI. V was pared by 5 bases and J by 11 bases, with 18 bases between. The CDR3 loop is CASSQAAGGGAFF. CDR3 sequence (DNA): TGTGCCAGCAGTCAGGCGGCGGGGGGAGGCGCTTTCTTT.

V and J are TRBV19 and TRBJ2-7, with D possibly being TRBD1 (6 bases). The CDR3 sequence is 14 residues long. Per germline, CDR1 LNHDA and CDR2 SQIVND (reference sequence). With 3 bases removed from V and 3 bases from J, the gap between germline ends came to 12 bases. The CDR3 is CASSIGRGFYEQYF. As DNA, the CDR3 is TGTGCCAGTAGTATCGGCAGGGGTTTCTACGAGCAGTACTTC. Complete variable domain (other parts from reference TRBV19 and TRBJ2-7): DGGITQSPKYLFRKEGQNVTLSCEQNLNHDAMYWYRQDPGQGLRLIYYSQIVNDFQKGDIAEGYSVSREKKESFPLTVTSAQKNPTAFYLCASSIGRGFYEQYFGPGTRLTVT.

This chain uses TRBV5-1 with TRBJ2-7; no definite D call. The CDR3 totals 13 residues. The V end was cut by 0 bases, the J end by 6 bases, with 10 bases between. Germline-derived CDR1 and CDR2 are SGHRS and YFSETQ. CDR3 DNA: TGCGCCAGCAGCTTGGGGTTCACGGGCGAGCAGTACTTC. This encodes CASSLGFTGEQYF.

V usage is TRBV7-6 and J usage is TRBJ2-2; weak D call: TRBD2 (6 bases). Germline values: CDR1 SGHVS, CDR2 FNYEAQ. This CDR3 comprises 15 residues. The CDR3 DNA reads as TGTGCTTCAGCGAGGTGGCGGGACCACACCGGGGAGCTGTTTTTT. Amino acids: CASARWRDHTGELFF.

The V and J genes are TRBV10-3 and TRBJ1-6; weak D call: TRBD1 (5 bases). V lost 4 bases and J lost 7, with 8 bases in between. This CDR3 comprises 13 residues. Germline values: CDR1 ENHRY, CDR2 SYGVKD. The CDR3 region is CAISGGVNSPLHF. CDR3 DNA: TGTGCCATCAGTGGGGGGGTAAATTCACCCCTCCACTTT.

The chain combines TRBV3-1 (or the pseudogene TRBV3-2) with TRBJ1-2; unclear D gene. This CDR3 has 15 residues. V lost 1 base to trimming and J lost 7 bases, with 16 bases between them. Per the germline V gene, CDR1 is LGHDT and CDR2 is YNNKEL (reference sequence). The CDR3 sequence is CASSQANSPGGGYTF. The CDR3 DNA reads as TGTGCCAGCAGCCAAGCTAACTCCCCCGGTGGTGGCTACACCTTC.

This sequence joins TRBV6-6 and TRBJ1-3; D not resolved. Germline lookup yields CDR1 MNHNY and CDR2 SVGAGI (reference sequence). V dropped 7 bases and J dropped 0 bases, with 10 bases sitting between them. This CDR3 is 14 amino acids long. This chain's CDR3 is CASTLTSSGNTIYF. DNA of the CDR3: TGTGCCAGCACCCTAACGAGCTCTGGAAACACCATATATTTT.

The chain combines TRBV6-1 with TRBJ1-1, with D perhaps matching TRBD1 (6 bases). CDR1 is MNHNS, CDR2 SASEGT, per germline. There are 16 residues in the CDR3. V lost 3 bases to trimming and J lost 0 bases, with 14 bases between them. CDR3 region: CASSEGWTVMNTEAFF. As DNA, the CDR3 is TGTGCCAGCAGTGAGGGGTGGACAGTGATGAACACTGAAGCTTTCTTT.

The chain couples TRBV25-1 to TRBJ2-7; 7 bases align to TRBD2. V lost 3 bases and J lost 3; bases outside the gene matches: 5. The CDR3 covers 14 residues. The germline V gene encodes CDR1 MGHDK and CDR2 SYGVNS. CDR3 sequence reads: CASSEGGRGYEQYF. The DNA for the CDR3 is TGTGCCAGCAGTGAGGGAGGGAGGGGCTACGAGCAGTACTTC.

V gene TRBV4-1 combines with J gene TRBJ2-7; possibly TRBD2 for D (5 bases). The CDR3 is 14 amino acids. V lost 4 bases, J lost 2 bases, and 12 bases lay in between. CDR1 is MGHRA, CDR2 YSYEKL, per germline. CDR3 residues: CASSPGFTTYEQYF. CDR3 DNA sequence: TGCGCCAGCAGCCCGGGGTTTACAACCTACGAGCAGTACTTC.

This chain connects TRBV19 to TRBJ2-2, with TRBD2 matching 11 bases. Germline values: CDR1 LNHDA, CDR2 SQIVND (reference sequence). V lost 5 bases and J lost 3; bases outside the gene matches: 5. The CDR3 spans 16 residues. CDR3 region: CASSSTSGGYTGELFF. DNA for the CDR3: TGTGCCAGTAGTTCCACTAGCGGGGGCTACACCGGGGAGCTGTTTTTT. Combining the CDR3 with reference TRBV19 and TRBJ2-2 gives the whole variable domain DGGITQSPKYLFRKEGQNVTLSCEQNLNHDAMYWYRQDPGQGLRLIYYSQIVNDFQKGDIAEGYSVSREKKESFPLTVTSAQKNPTAFYLCASSSTSGGYTGELFFGEGSRLTVL.

The chain links TRBV19 to TRBJ1-4, with 7 bases lining up with TRBD1. Germline values: CDR1 LNHDA, CDR2 SQIVND (reference sequence). The CDR3 extends over 14 amino acids. The junction had 7 bases not matched to a gene; V was cut back by 5 bases and J by 7 bases. The chain's CDR3 is CASSLRGNGEKLFF. The CDR3 bases are TGTGCCAGTAGTCTCAGGGGGAATGGTGAAAAACTGTTTTTT. Together with reference TRBV19 and TRBJ1-4, the CDR3 gives the full variable domain: DGGITQSPKYLFRKEGQNVTLSCEQNLNHDAMYWYRQDPGQGLRLIYYSQIVNDFQKGDIAEGYSVSREKKESFPLTVTSAQKNPTAFYLCASSLRGNGEKLFFGSGTQLSVL.